Below are 23 T cell receptor beta chains sequenced from a single sample in a study of cytomegalovirus exposure and HLA in healthy donors. Vbeta (60) and Jbeta (13) primers were used in the PCR. Only in-frame clones appear in the TCRdb table, and some are missing; sequencing was by immunoSEQ multiplex PCR. The sample includes 100,000 to 150,000 clones, roughly 74% of them seen just once. The material sequenced was PBMCs. These receptors were obtained from a male donor in good health and CMV-seronegative.

The rearrangement uses TRBV9 and TRBJ2-3; D is possibly TRBD2 (8 bases). Trimming took 0 bases from V and 2 from J, leaving 25 bases between them. This CDR3 has 20 amino acids. Germline V CDR1 and CDR2: SGDLS, YYNGEE. In nucleotides, the CDR3 is TGTGCCAGCAGCGTAGAAGGGGGCGAAGCGGGAGCCCCCCCCACAGATACGCAGTATTTT. It translates to CASSVEGGEAGAPPTDTQYF.

The V call is TRBV7-2, the J call TRBJ2-7; TRBD2 matches 10 bases. The CDR3 runs 15 residues. The V gene's germline CDR1 is SGHTA and CDR2 FQGNSA. Unmatched junction bases numbered 9, after V lost 5 bases and J lost 5 bases. The CDR3 DNA follows: TGTGCCAGCAGCCCCTTTAGCGGGAGGCGCGACGAGCAGTACTTC. Its protein product is CASSPFSGRRDEQYF.

V and J are TRBV30 and TRBJ2-2; 9 nucleotides line up with TRBD1. Germline CDR1 is GTSNPN and CDR2 is SVGIG (reference sequence). The CDR3 has 15 residues. Unmatched junction bases numbered 3, after V lost 1 base and J lost 3 bases. CDR3 in amino acids: CAWSGQGGYTGELFF. The DNA of the CDR3 is TGTGCCTGGAGTGGACAGGGGGGGTACACCGGGGAGCTGTTTTTT.

The V gene is TRBV2, the J gene TRBJ2-5; 10 bases are a match to TRBD2. The V gene's germline CDR1 is SNHLY and CDR2 FYNNEI. J was trimmed by 7 bases and V by 7 bases; bases with no gene match: 3. The CDR3 is made up of 12 amino acids. In DNA form, the CDR3 reads TGTGCCAGCACTAGCGGGGGAGGGACCCAGTACTTC. Protein product: CASTSGGGTQYF.

The rearrangement links TRBV5-1 to TRBJ1-1, with D possibly being TRBD1 (6 bases). Trimming stripped 0 bases from V and 7 bases from J, with 13 bases between. Per germline, CDR1 SGHRS and CDR2 YFSETQ. This CDR3 is 14 amino acids long. CDR3 in DNA: TGCGCCAGCAGCTTGGATGGGGGCATGGGTGAAGCTTTCTTT. Encoded protein: CASSLDGGMGEAFF. Based on the CDR3 plus reference TRBV5-1 and TRBJ1-1, the full variable domain is KAGVTQTPRYLIKTRGQQVTLSCSPISGHRSVSWYQQTPGQGLQFLFEYFSETQRNKGNFPGRFSGRQFSNSRSEMNVSTLELGDSALYLCASSLDGGMGEAFFGQGTRLTVV.

There are a few counts of this clone. The chain uses TRBV29-1 and TRBJ2-1, with D possibly TRBD1 on 6 matching bases. The V end lost 4 bases, the J end lost 3 bases, and 19 bases lay between the germline ends. This CDR3 contains 16 residues. Germline V gene data show CDR1 as SQVTM and CDR2 as ANQGSEA. In DNA form, the CDR3 reads TGCAGCGTTGTGACGCCCGAGACAGGCTTCTACAATGAGCAGTTCTTC. This encodes CSVVTPETGFYNEQFF.

The rearrangement uses TRBV27 and TRBJ1-2; D remains ambiguous. The CDR3 is 13 residues long. V gave up 2 bases and J gave up 4 bases, with 8 bases separating them. CDR1 and CDR2 (germline): MNHEY, SMNVEV (reference sequence). Written as DNA, the CDR3 is TGTGCCAGCAGTTTAAATGGCGGCTATGGCTACACCTTC. Protein: CASSLNGGYGYTF.

This chain connects TRBV28 to TRBJ2-7; TRBD1 matches at 7 bases. CDR3 length: 14 amino acids. V was pared by 6 bases and J by 0 bases, with 5 bases of the junction left unmatched. From germline, CDR1 is MDHEN and CDR2 SYDVKM. The CDR3 is CASRVTGSSYEQYF. In nucleotides, the CDR3 is TGTGCCAGCAGGGTGACAGGGAGCTCCTACGAGCAGTACTTC.

The rearrangement links TRBV19 to TRBJ2-1, with TRBD2 matching over 12 bases. V lost 4 bases to trimming and J lost 9 bases; unmatched junction nucleotides: 7. Germline lookup yields CDR1 LNHDA and CDR2 SQIVND (reference sequence). The CDR3 consists of 15 residues. In DNA, the CDR3 is TGTGCCAGTAGTAAGACTAGCGGGAGTTCGGTTGAGCAGTTCTTC. It yields the protein CASSKTSGSSVEQFF.

The chain recombines TRBV6-1 with TRBJ2-1; 10 positions match TRBD1. Germline CDR1 is MNHNS and CDR2 is SASEGT. The J segment lost 5 bases and the V segment lost 4 bases, leaving 8 bases of the junction unmatched. The CDR3 is 16 residues long. CDR3 amino acids: CASSGTDRGRHNEQFF. The CDR3 nucleotides are TGTGCCAGCAGTGGTACCGACAGGGGGCGACACAATGAGCAGTTCTTC.

V and J are TRBV7-2 and TRBJ2-7; 8 bases align to TRBD1. The CDR3 consists of 15 residues. CDR1 is SGHTA and CDR2 is FQGNSA in the germline V gene. The J segment lost 3 bases and the V segment lost 5 bases, leaving 9 bases of the junction unmatched. CDR3 sequence (DNA): TGTGCCAGCAGCACGGCCGGGACAGGATACTACGAGCAGTACTTC. Amino acid sequence: CASSTAGTGYYEQYF. The variable domain in full, with the rest retrieved from reference TRBV7-2 and TRBJ2-7, is GAGVSQSPSNKVTEKGKDVELRCDPISGHTALYWYRQSLGQGLEFLIYFQGNSAPDKSGLPSDRFSAERTGGSVSTLTIQRTQQEDSAVYLCASSTAGTGYYEQYFGPGTRLTVT.

The chain has TRBV13 and TRBJ2-1, with TRBD2 matching over 9 bases. Losses at the gene ends were 4 bases for V and 9 bases for J; bases not matched to a gene: 10. The CDR3 has 15 amino acids. The germline CDR1 and CDR2 sequences are PRHDT and FYEKMQ (reference sequence). The CDR3 here is CASSSPMTSGGEQFF. In DNA, the CDR3 is TGTGCCAGCAGCTCCCCCATGACTAGCGGAGGTGAGCAGTTCTTC.

The V gene is TRBV14, the J gene TRBJ1-4; D is unresolved. Germline V CDR1 and CDR2: SGHDN, FVKESK. This CDR3 is 15 amino acids long. The V and J ends lost 0 bases and 2 bases respectively, with 7 bases between them. CDR3 sequence reads: CASSQDSLTNEKLFF. The CDR3 DNA reads TGTGCCAGCAGCCAAGATAGCTTGACTAATGAAAAACTGTTTTTT.

This chain connects TRBV4-3 to TRBJ1-1; 11 bases map to TRBD1. Trimming cost V 3 bases and J 11 bases; bases outside gene matches: 8. The CDR3 runs to 14 residues. Looked up from germline, CDR1 is LGHNA and CDR2 is YSLEER. For the CDR3, the DNA is TGCGCCAGCAGCCAGGGTCCCGGGACAGGGGGGGCTTTCTTT. This encodes CASSQGPGTGGAFF.

The J gene is TRBJ1-2, the V gene TRBV19; 7 nucleotides align to TRBD1. The germline V gene has CDR1 LNHDA and CDR2 SQIVND (reference sequence). The V and J ends lost 4 bases and 0 bases, in that order; junction bases with no gene match: 8. The CDR3 has 16 amino acids. The CDR3 sequence is CASSTRDSRANYGYTF. CDR3 bases: TGTGCCAGTAGTACCCGGGACAGCCGAGCTAACTATGGCTACACCTTC. Looking up the rest from reference TRBV19 and TRBJ1-2 gives the full variable domain: DGGITQSPKYLFRKEGQNVTLSCEQNLNHDAMYWYRQDPGQGLRLIYYSQIVNDFQKGDIAEGYSVSREKKESFPLTVTSAQKNPTAFYLCASSTRDSRANYGYTFGSGTRLTVV.

The V and J genes are TRBV6-1 and TRBJ2-1; D possibly corresponds to TRBD2 (7 bases). Germline V CDR1 and CDR2: MNHNS, SASEGT. V lost 4 bases to trimming and J lost 6 bases, with 10 bases between them. The CDR3 runs to 13 residues. In nucleotides, the CDR3 is TGTGCCAGCAGTGGACGGGGGGCCAATGAGCAGTTCTTC. Translation gives CASSGRGANEQFF.

In regard to this clone: The junction and the germline gene differ at one end; a read error may be behind it. The V and J genes are TRBV7-9 and TRBJ2-2; possible D gene TRBD1, 6 bases. The CDR3 consists of 16 residues. Germline assignment: CDR1 SEHNR and CDR2 FQNEAQ (reference sequence). The CDR3 DNA sequence: TGTTCCAGCAGCTTAGAAGGGGGTAGGGACACCGGGGAGCTGTTTTTT. Protein product: CSSSLEGGRDTGELFF. The variable domain in full, with the rest retrieved from reference TRBV7-9 and TRBJ2-2, is DTGVSQNPRHKITKRGQNVTFRCDPISEHNRLYWYRQTLGQGPEFLTYFQNEAQLEKSRLLSDRFSAERPKGSFSTLEIQRTEQGDSAMYLCSSSLEGGRDTGELFFGEGSRLTVL.

J is TRBJ2-5 and V is TRBV11-2; the match to TRBD2 covers 11 bases. V shed 3 bases and J 7 bases; nucleotides not matched to a gene: 7. The CDR3 loop spans 15 amino acids. CDR1 and CDR2 from the germline V gene are SGHAT and FQNNGV. The CDR3 reads CASSLGTSGLRTQYF. Written as DNA, the CDR3 is TGTGCCAGCAGCTTGGGGACTAGCGGTCTTCGGACCCAGTACTTC.

V and J are TRBV5-4 and TRBJ2-5; 11 bases align to TRBD2. CDR3 length: 15 residues. Germline trimming cut 7 bases from V and 4 bases from J; bases unmatched to any gene: 9. CDR1 and CDR2 from the germline V gene are SGHNT and YYREEE (reference sequence). This chain's CDR3 is CASRGVAGGGETQYF. In DNA, the CDR3 is TGTGCCAGCCGTGGGGTAGCGGGAGGGGGAGAGACCCAGTACTTC.

This rearrangement joins TRBV29-1 to TRBJ2-1; D possibly corresponds to TRBD2 (5 bases). The CDR3 is made up of 14 amino acids. Germline V CDR1 and CDR2: SQVTM, ANQGSEA. V gave up 7 bases and J gave up 4 bases, with 17 bases separating them. The CDR3 bases are TGCAGCGGGACTTATGAGGGATCTTACAATGAGCAGTTCTTC. This sequence encodes CSGTYEGSYNEQFF.

Of note for this clone: The junction shows a germline mismatch at one end, possibly a read error. The rearrangement joins TRBV7-9 to TRBJ1-2; 9 positions agree with TRBD1. The germline V gene has CDR1 SEHNR and CDR2 FQNEAQ (reference sequence). This CDR3 is built from 18 residues. The CDR3 region is CSSRPAGTGRKVDYGYTF. CDR3 in DNA: TGTTCCAGCAGACCAGCCGGGACAGGGAGAAAAGTCGACTATGGCTACACCTTC.

The CDR3 is CASSHHGQGNQPQHF. Written as DNA, the CDR3 is TGTGCCAGCAGTCACCATGGACAGGGAAATCAGCCCCAGCATTTT. The chain is built from TRBV6-5 and TRBJ1-5, with 8 bases that match TRBD1. V lost 5 bases and J lost 4; bases outside the gene matches: 7. The germline CDR1 and CDR2 sequences are MNHEY and SVGAGI. This CDR3 is 15 amino acids long.

The chain couples TRBV7-3 to TRBJ1-3; 9 positions match TRBD1. J was trimmed by 0 bases and V by 5 bases; bases with no gene match: 5. The CDR3 consists of 16 residues. The V gene's germline CDR1 is SGHTA and CDR2 FQGTGA. CDR3 sequence reads: CASSPGTGISGNTIYF. The CDR3, as DNA: TGTGCCAGCAGCCCCGGGACAGGGATCTCTGGAAACACCATATATTTT.